The T cell receptor beta chain described here comes from a study of cytomegalovirus exposure and HLA in healthy donors. Study conclusions and caveats: Follow-up analysis found HLA locus-dependent TCR association rates, highest for DRB1 and lowest for HLA-C. In most subjects, TCR beta sequences reportedly gave accurate predictions of HLA-A and HLA-B alleles. An analysis done earlier found most TCR beta V segments productive about 87% or about 30% of the time. According to the study, 150 to 200 TCR beta chains were cytomegalovirus-associated.

Concerning this clone itself: Its antigen is unknown.

From germline, CDR1 is SNHLY and CDR2 FYNNEI. Trimming stripped 9 bases from V and 2 bases from J, with 5 bases between. This CDR3 contains 12 residues. PCR used 60 Vbeta primers and 13 Jbeta primers. TCRdb keeps only in-frame clones here, not all; method: immunoSEQ multiplex PCR. The sample consists of more than 85,000 clones, around four fifths of them appearing once. V and J are TRBV2 and TRBJ2-6; no clear D gene. Source material: PBMCs. This receptor was taken from a man aged 30-40 years in good health and CMV-seronegative. The CDR3 sequence is CASRPGANVLTF. CDR3 nucleotide sequence: TGTGCCAGTCGTCCTGGGGCCAACGTCCTGACTTTC.